The 2 T cell receptor beta chains in this list originate from one sample, sequenced in a study of control samples from healthy donors and cancer patients (TCRdb year 2020). The protocol used for the library was the immunoSEQ multiplex PCR assay. TCRdb carries this immuneACCESS record with in-frame sequences only. Its versions omit some clonotypes, under half of them owing to an unresolved V gene in the studies checked, with the rest unexplained. The sample records roughly 60,000 clones, roughly 94% of which are singletons. Less than 4% of the sample rests with the top ten. Sequencing was performed on blood. These TCRs come from a man aged 25-40 years in good health.

This sequence joins TRBV27 and TRBJ2-5, with D maybe TRBD1 (6 bases). The V gene's germline CDR1 is MNHEY and CDR2 SMNVEV (reference sequence). Trimming stripped 2 bases from V and 5 bases from J, with 12 bases between. This CDR3 has 14 amino acids. Here the CDR3 reads CASSLDRGWETQYF. Written as DNA, the CDR3 is TGTGCCAGCAGTTTAGATAGGGGGTGGGAGACCCAGTACTTC.

The chain combines TRBV7-3 with TRBJ2-7; 11 bases are shared with TRBD2. CDR1 and CDR2 from the germline V gene are SGHTA and FQGTGA. V lost 5 bases, J lost 6 bases, and 3 bases stayed unmatched. The CDR3 is 13 residues long. CDR3 nucleotides: TGTGCCAGCAGCGACGGGACTAGCGGCGAGCAGTACTTC. Protein product: CASSDGTSGEQYF.